The 8 T cell receptor beta chains below all came from one sample that was sequenced in a study of OX40 agonist ivuxolimab in advanced cancers. Clones were sequenced by immunoSEQ multiplex PCR, and TCRdb holds only the in-frame ones, with some missing. This repertoire shows more than 75,000 clones, around 80% found once; its top ten account for 0.9% to 1.2%. Sequencing used CD4+ or CD8+ T cells sorted from blood, obtained in a trial of the OX40 agonist ivuxolimab. The receptors were sampled from an adult with an advanced solid tumor such as melanoma, head and neck, liver or kidney cancer.

This clone was detected only once. The V call is TRBV19, the J call TRBJ2-7; D ambiguous. Germline values: CDR1 LNHDA, CDR2 SQIVND (reference sequence). The length of the CDR3 is 14 residues. The V gene lost 6 bases and the J gene lost 2 bases, with 14 bases spanning the gap. The CDR3: CASSRQEPAYEQYV. DNA of the CDR3: TGTGCCAGTAGCAGGCAGGAACCCGCCTACGAGCAGTACGTC.

The chain uses TRBV7-2 and TRBJ1-1; D ambiguous. Germline V gene lookup returns CDR1 SGHTA and CDR2 FQGNSA. The CDR3 consists of 14 residues. Trimming took off 5 bases at V and 3 bases at J, with 13 bases between the two ends. CDR3 bases: TGTGCCAGCAGCACCGTCGTGGAGGACACTGAAGCTTTCTTT. The encoded protein is CASSTVVEDTEAFF.

The chain's CDR3 is CASSLGQGVHTQYF. The DNA for the CDR3 is TGTGCCAGCAGTCTCGGACAGGGTGTTCATACGCAGTATTTT. The rearrangement uses TRBV27 and TRBJ2-3; TRBD1 matches 8 bases. J was trimmed by 7 bases and V by 5 bases; bases with no gene match: 8. The germline V gene encodes CDR1 MNHEY and CDR2 SMNVEV (reference sequence). This CDR3 comprises 14 residues.

J is TRBJ1-2 and V is TRBV7-9; a weak D match, TRBD1 (5 bases). Germline CDR1 reads SEHNR; CDR2 reads FQNEAQ (reference sequence). The CDR3 covers 13 residues. The germline V and J ends were trimmed by 1 base and 7 bases, with 10 bases remaining between them. For the CDR3, the DNA is TGTGCCAGCAGCTTAGGGTCGGGGGTTGGCTACACCTTC. It specifies CASSLGSGVGYTF.

The chain couples TRBV29-1 to TRBJ2-5; no firm D call. The CDR3 covers 12 residues. Trimming removed 7 bases from V and 1 base from J, with 10 bases in between. From germline, CDR1 is SQVTM and CDR2 ANQGSEA. Here the CDR3 reads CSAAHSQETQYF. CDR3 coding DNA: TGCAGCGCCGCACACAGCCAAGAGACCCAGTACTTC.

CDR3 DNA: TGTGCCAGCAGCCGACAGTTCAATCAGCCCCAGCATTTT. Translation gives CASSRQFNQPQHF. The chain links TRBV28 to TRBJ1-5, with a tentative D call TRBD1 (5 bases). This CDR3 spans 13 amino acids. Germline CDR1 MDHEN, CDR2 SYDVKM. The V end lost 6 bases, the J end lost 3 bases, and 9 bases lay between the germline ends.

The chain carries TRBV5-5 and TRBJ2-3; D may be TRBD1 or TRBD2 (5 bases each). This CDR3 is built from 15 residues. Germline assignment: CDR1 SGHKS and CDR2 YYEKEE (reference sequence). The V end lost 1 base, the J end lost 6 bases, and 15 bases lay between the germline ends. The CDR3 protein is CASSLRWDPGDTQYF. CDR3 DNA sequence: TGTGCCAGCAGCTTGAGGTGGGACCCGGGGGATACGCAGTATTTT.

Of note for this clone: Within the sample, other DNA sequences also encode this same CDR3. The chain carries TRBV6-5 and TRBJ1-5; a possible D gene is TRBD1 (5 bases). This CDR3 contains 14 residues. Germline V gene data show CDR1 as MNHEY and CDR2 as SVGAGI. Trimming left V 2 bases short and J 7 bases short, with 12 bases between. The CDR3 region is CASSYGRGGQPQHF. The CDR3 DNA sequence: TGTGCCAGCAGTTACGGGCGGGGCGGACAGCCCCAGCATTTT.